Below are 32 T cell receptor beta chains sequenced from a single sample in a study of shared clonotypes between healthy human individuals (TCRdb year 2020). Libraries came from the immunoSEQ multiplex PCR assay. Imported from immuneACCESS, the table was reduced by TCRdb to in-frame sequences with V and J called. These copies leave out some clones; in studies compared against another copy, an unresolved V gene accounts for under half, and the cause of the remainder is not known. This sample is represented by about 710,000 clones; 60% to 75% of them were singletons. Around 2% of the sample belongs to the ten largest clones. Source material: memory CD4+ T cells sorted from blood. The cell subset or site tag for this specimen amounts to: CD45RA-negative fraction. All receptors derive from a woman aged 25 to 39 in good health.

The J gene is TRBJ1-4, the V gene TRBV5-4; TRBD1 matches 8 bases. Germline-derived CDR1 and CDR2 are SGHNT and YYREEE (reference sequence). The CDR3 sequence is 14 residues long. V was pared by 1 base and J by 7 bases, with 3 bases of the junction left unmatched. CDR3 bases: TGTGCCAGCAGCTTGAACAGGGGGAGTGAAAAACTGTTTTTT. Its protein product is CASSLNRGSEKLFF.

The chain uses TRBV27 and TRBJ2-7; D might be TRBD1 (6 bases). V was shortened by 6 bases and J by 2 bases, with 20 bases between the two germline ends. CDR3 length: 16 residues. CDR1 is MNHEY and CDR2 is SMNVEV in the germline V gene (reference sequence). CDR3 residues: CASSRRAGDKTYEQYF. In DNA, the CDR3 is TGTGCCAGCAGCCGCCGCGCAGGGGACAAAACCTACGAGCAGTACTTC.

The chain carries TRBV28 and TRBJ2-7; D unclear. Germline V gene sequence: CDR1 MDHEN, CDR2 SYDVKM. V shed 1 base and J shed 7 bases, with 8 bases lying between them. This CDR3 contains 12 residues. The CDR3 reads CASSLFMGEQYF. CDR3 nucleotide sequence: TGTGCCAGCAGTTTATTCATGGGGGAGCAGTACTTC.

The chain joins TRBV19 to TRBJ1-1; a possible D gene is TRBD1 (6 bases). Between the trimmed V and J ends, which lost 3 bases and 1 base, there was a span of 12 bases. Germline V gene sequence: CDR1 LNHDA, CDR2 SQIVND (reference sequence). The CDR3 spans 15 residues. DNA of the CDR3: TGTGCCAGTAGTATTATTGAACAGGGGAACACTGAAGCTTTCTTT. Encoded protein: CASSIIEQGNTEAFF.

Comments on this clone: Other nucleotide sequences from this sample produce the same CDR3. J is TRBJ1-5 and V is TRBV18; 8 nucleotides agree with TRBD1. CDR1 and CDR2 (germline): KGHSH, LQKENI. The V gene end was trimmed by 5 bases and the J gene end by 7 bases; junction bases not matched to a gene: 7. CDR3 length: 14 residues. This CDR3 is CASSSGQGGQPQHF. CDR3 in DNA: TGTGCCAGCTCATCAGGACAGGGTGGCCAGCCCCAGCATTTT.

The V gene is TRBV7-9, the J gene TRBJ2-1; TRBD2 agrees at 8 bases. V dropped 7 bases and J dropped 9; count of bases not matched to a gene: 17. Germline lookup yields CDR1 SEHNR and CDR2 FQNEAQ (reference sequence). The CDR3 is 16 residues long. The CDR3 coding sequence is TGTGCCAGCATCAGTACGGGGGCGGGAGGTATACTTGAGCAGTTCTTC. Translating gives CASISTGAGGILEQFF.

V is TRBV28 and J is TRBJ1-2, with D possibly TRBD1 on 6 matching bases. Germline CDR1 reads MDHEN; CDR2 reads SYDVKM. This CDR3 has 13 residues. Trimming shortened V by 6 bases and J by 1 base, and 9 bases separated the two germline ends. The CDR3 bases are TGTGCCAGCAGCGGACAGCTTAACTATGGCTACACCTTC. Translating gives CASSGQLNYGYTF.

The CDR3 is CASSLGLGRTGELFF. The CDR3 DNA reads as TGCGCCAGCAGCTTGGGGCTAGGGCGAACCGGGGAGCTGTTTTTT. The chain combines TRBV5-1 with TRBJ2-2; D uncertain. Germline CDR1 reads SGHRS; CDR2 reads YFSETQ. V lost 0 bases and J 5 bases, leaving 11 bases between the germline ends. This CDR3 is built from 15 residues. The full variable domain, in which reference TRBV5-1 and TRBJ2-2 provide the parts outside the CDR3, is KAGVTQTPRYLIKTRGQQVTLSCSPISGHRSVSWYQQTPGQGLQFLFEYFSETQRNKGNFPGRFSGRQFSNSRSEMNVSTLELGDSALYLCASSLGLGRTGELFFGEGSRLTVL.

This rearrangement joins TRBV27 to TRBJ2-2, with TRBD2 matching 10 bases. Trimming cost V 7 bases and J 0 bases; bases outside gene matches: 2. Germline V gene lookup returns CDR1 MNHEY and CDR2 SMNVEV (reference sequence). CDR3 length: 15 amino acids. CDR3 nucleotides: TGTGCCAGCAAGCTAGCGGGAGCGAACACCGGGGAGCTGTTTTTT. Amino acids: CASKLAGANTGELFF.

The sample holds many counts of this clone. This chain uses TRBV5-1 with TRBJ2-7; 12 bases agree with TRBD2. CDR1 is SGHRS and CDR2 is YFSETQ in the germline V gene. There are 14 residues in the CDR3. V shed 0 bases, J shed 9 bases, and the junction held 4 bases outside the gene matches. Here the CDR3 DNA reads TGCGCCAGCAGCTTGGGACTAGCGGGAGAAGGGCAGTACTTC. Amino acids: CASSLGLAGEGQYF.

This clone was detected only a few times. The chain carries TRBV6-5 and TRBJ2-3; tentatively, D is TRBD2 (6 bases). The CDR3 covers 14 residues. The germline V and J ends were trimmed by 5 bases and 2 bases, with 11 bases remaining between them. Germline CDR1 reads MNHEY; CDR2 reads SVGAGI. Written as DNA, the CDR3 is TGTGCCAGCAGTCGGAGGGACTTCACAGATACGCAGTATTTT. Translation: CASSRRDFTDTQYF.

V usage is TRBV6-6 and J usage is TRBJ2-7, with 8 bases fitting TRBD1. The trim removed 6 bases at V and 4 bases at J, leaving 8 bases unmatched. The CDR3 has 14 residues. Germline assignment: CDR1 MNHNY and CDR2 SVGAGI (reference sequence). The chain's CDR3 is CASSLLGQGYEQYF. DNA for the CDR3: TGTGCCAGCAGCCTACTCGGACAGGGTTACGAGCAGTACTTC.

This clone appeared a single time. V is TRBV28 and J is TRBJ1-5; D not resolved. This CDR3 is built from 12 residues. Trimming removed 6 bases at V and 5 bases at J, with 8 bases between. CDR1 is MDHEN, CDR2 SYDVKM, per germline. CDR3 protein: CASRLLYQPQHF. Written as DNA, the CDR3 is TGTGCCAGCAGACTACTATATCAGCCCCAGCATTTT.

J is TRBJ1-1 and V is TRBV7-9, with unresolved D. The V end lost 1 base, the J end lost 3 bases, and 15 bases lay between the germline ends. The CDR3 has 16 amino acids. CDR1 SEHNR and CDR2 FQNEAQ come from the germline V gene (reference sequence). DNA for the CDR3: TGTGCCAGCAGCTTAGGCAGTCACGGGGTGGACACTGAAGCTTTCTTT. It specifies CASSLGSHGVDTEAFF.

The rearrangement links TRBV21-1 to TRBJ2-7; the listed D gene, TRBD2, was not tested against the DNA. TRBV21-1 represents a pseudogene. This CDR3 contains 15 residues. The CDR3 DNA reads as TGTGCCAGCAGCAAGCGGCGGGAGGAATGCTACGAGCAGTACTTC. This encodes CASSKRREECYEQYF.

V is TRBV11-3 and J is TRBJ1-1, with a tentative D call TRBD1 (5 bases). The CDR3 has 14 amino acids. The germline CDR1 and CDR2 sequences are SGHNT and YENEEA. V gave up 5 bases and J gave up 4 bases, with 14 bases separating them. For the CDR3, the DNA is TGTGCCAGCAGCCCTCAGGGAACCGGCACTGAAGCTTTCTTT. Amino acids: CASSPQGTGTEAFF.

The chain links TRBV5-1 to TRBJ2-3, with D tentatively TRBD2 (5 bases). The CDR3 length is 17 residues. The V end lost 1 base, the J end lost 0 bases, and 15 bases lay between the germline ends. Germline values: CDR1 SGHRS, CDR2 YFSETQ. For the CDR3, the DNA is TGCGCCAGCAGCTTGTTTTCATCCAGCGGTAGCACAGATACGCAGTATTTT. Its protein product is CASSLFSSSGSTDTQYF.

The genes are TRBV27 and TRBJ2-7, with D perhaps TRBD2 (6 bases). Germline CDR1 is MNHEY and CDR2 is SMNVEV (reference sequence). Trimming removed 3 bases from V and 0 bases from J, with 15 bases in between. The CDR3 consists of 16 residues. CDR3 in DNA: TGTGCCAGCAGTTTCATAGGGCTAGCGAGCTCCTACGAGCAGTACTTC. It yields the protein CASSFIGLASSYEQYF.

Remarks on this clone: This likely stems from a read error, as it lies one base from a far larger clone. V usage is TRBV27 and J usage is TRBJ2-5; the match to TRBD2 covers 9 bases. J lost 6 bases, V lost 3 bases, and 11 bases had no gene match. This CDR3 is 16 amino acids long. The V gene's germline CDR1 is MNHEY and CDR2 SMNVEV (reference sequence). CDR3 residues: CASSFMAGGPGKTQYF. The CDR3 region has the DNA TGTGCCAGCAGTTTTATGGCGGGAGGGCCGGGGAAGACCCAGTACTTC.

The gene calls are TRBV23-1 and TRBJ2-7, with D possibly being TRBD1 or TRBD2 (5 bases each). TRBV23-1 carries the ORF label, with uncertain function. V was shortened by 6 bases and J by 7 bases, with 25 bases between the two germline ends. The CDR3 is 16 residues long. The CDR3 DNA follows: TGCGCCAGCAGAGAAGGACCGGGACGGACCATGTGGGAGCAGTACTTC. Protein product: CASREGPGRTMWEQYF.

A remark on this clone: The identical CDR3 is also encoded by other nucleotide sequences in the sample. This sequence joins TRBV11-2 and TRBJ2-5; TRBD2 is a possible D gene (6 bases). V shed 1 base and J shed 4 bases, with 7 bases lying between them. Germline V gives CDR1 SGHAT, CDR2 FQNNGV. The CDR3 has 13 residues. CDR3 in amino acids: CASSLGRGETQYF. In DNA form, the CDR3 reads TGTGCCAGCAGCTTAGGGCGGGGAGAGACCCAGTACTTC.

The V and J genes are TRBV6-5 and TRBJ2-1, with TRBD1 as a possible D gene (6 bases). Trimming cost V 10 bases and J 3 bases, with 19 bases left between them. CDR1 and CDR2 (germline): MNHEY, SVGAGI. The CDR3 extends over 15 amino acids. The CDR3 DNA follows: TGTGCCAACGTCACTCCCCCAGGGGACTACAATGAGCAGTTCTTC. Translation gives CANVTPPGDYNEQFF.

The chain combines TRBV15 with TRBJ2-1; 10 bases align to TRBD2. V shed 3 bases and J 2 bases; nucleotides not matched to a gene: 7. Germline CDR1 and CDR2: LNHNV and YYDKDF (reference sequence). This CDR3 contains 17 residues. CDR3 nucleotide sequence: TGTGCCACCAGCAGGCCGGAGCGGGAGGGACCCTACAATGAGCAGTTCTTC. This sequence encodes CATSRPEREGPYNEQFF.

This chain joins TRBV7-8 and TRBJ2-3; TRBD2 agrees at 12 bases. The germline CDR1 and CDR2 sequences are SGHVS and FQNEAQ. The J segment lost 3 bases and the V segment lost 6 bases, leaving 4 bases of the junction unmatched. This CDR3 is built from 15 residues. Here the CDR3 reads CASSLAGGETDTQYF. In DNA, the CDR3 is TGTGCCAGCAGTCTAGCGGGAGGGGAAACAGATACGCAGTATTTT.

The chain carries TRBV5-8 and TRBJ2-2; the match to TRBD1 covers 7 bases. The length of the CDR3 is 15 residues. Germline assignment: CDR1 SGHTS and CDR2 YDEGEE. The trim removed 3 bases at V and 0 bases at J, leaving 2 bases unmatched. In DNA form, the CDR3 reads TGTGCCAGCAGCTGGGGGACAGCGAACACCGGGGAGCTGTTTTTT. It codes for CASSWGTANTGELFF.

V usage is TRBV7-9 and J usage is TRBJ2-7; TRBD1 matches 9 bases. CDR3 length: 17 residues. V shed 3 bases and J 5 bases; nucleotides not matched to a gene: 14. Germline V gene lookup returns CDR1 SEHNR and CDR2 FQNEAQ (reference sequence). CDR3 in DNA: TGTGCCAGCAGCTTCGTCGGCCGGCACAGGGGGCAAAACGAGCAGTACTTC. Translated, it gives CASSFVGRHRGQNEQYF.

This rearrangement joins TRBV5-1 to TRBJ2-7; TRBD1 is a possible D gene (5 bases). Germline V gene sequence: CDR1 SGHRS, CDR2 YFSETQ. V lost 2 bases and J 3 bases, leaving 12 bases between the germline ends. The CDR3 is 14 amino acids. CDR3 region: CASSFVGHIYEQYF. For the CDR3, the DNA is TGCGCCAGCAGCTTTGTCGGACACATCTACGAGCAGTACTTC.

The chain is built from TRBV6-6 and TRBJ2-7; the match to TRBD1 covers 7 bases. V shed 7 bases and J 5 bases; nucleotides not matched to a gene: 8. CDR3 length: 13 amino acids. Germline CDR1 and CDR2: MNHNY and SVGAGI (reference sequence). The CDR3 bases are TGTGCCAGCAAAATGACAGGGCCCGACGAGCAGTACTTC. This translates into CASKMTGPDEQYF.

This clone appeared once. The V call is TRBV11-3, the J call TRBJ1-2; TRBD1 aligns across 10 bases. The CDR3 sequence is 12 residues long. Unmatched junction bases numbered 9, after V lost 11 bases and J lost 9 bases. Germline-derived CDR1 and CDR2 are SGHNT and YENEEA. The CDR3 is CAGWGDRGRYTF. The CDR3 DNA reads as TGTGCCGGTTGGGGGGACAGGGGACGCTACACCTTC.

This clone was recorded at least ten times. The rearrangement joins TRBV29-1 to TRBJ1-5, with D possibly TRBD1 on 5 matching bases. V lost 4 bases to trimming and J lost 2 bases, with 9 bases between them. Germline V gene sequence: CDR1 SQVTM, CDR2 ANQGSEA. The CDR3 is made up of 13 amino acids. Here the CDR3 reads CSVGGYGNQPQHF. CDR3 bases: TGCAGCGTTGGGGGGTATGGCAATCAGCCCCAGCATTTT.

This clone appeared a few times. The genes are TRBV6-7 and TRBJ1-1, with no clear D. TRBV6-7 is labeled an ORF, and its function is uncertain. This CDR3 has 15 amino acids. Trimming removed 2 bases from V and 1 base from J, with 11 bases in between. The DNA for the CDR3 is TGTGCCAGCAGTTACCTTACGGGCCAGAACACTGAAGCTTTCTTT. This encodes CASSYLTGQNTEAFF.

To note about this clone: Other DNA sequences in this sample translate to the same CDR3. The chain carries TRBV28 and TRBJ1-5; no clear D. CDR3 length equals 13 residues. V was pared by 3 bases and J by 6 bases, with 9 bases between. Germline values: CDR1 MDHEN, CDR2 SYDVKM. The CDR3, as DNA: TGTGCCAGCAGTTTCGGCGTGTTTCAGCCCCAGCATTTT. It encodes CASSFGVFQPQHF.